One and the same sample provided the 27 T cell receptor beta chains below, sequenced in a study of human T cells and chemical hapten exposure (dated by TCRdb to the early 2020s). The library was produced with RACE. The data were produced on a NextSeq 500. The raw public data were reprocessed by TCRdb itself: fastp quality trimming at Q25, MiXCR clonotype calling, in-frame beta chains only. Each CDR3 protein gets just one entry, which takes the most common genes and DNA from the rows behind it. The sample includes roughly 81,000 distinct CDR3 sequences, with about 8.5% observed a single time. 2.5% to 3% of the sample is held by the ten biggest clonotypes. In light of the paper, this sample's time point label describes: pre-sensitization, week 0. The treatment or condition label of this sample denotes: therapeutic diphenylcyclopropenone sensitization with weekly scalp DPC. Sequenced material: whole blood, taken in connection with sensitization to the hapten diphenylcyclopropenone (DPC). Source of these receptors: a man aged 35 to 55 with alopecia areata. Some clones in this sample may be carry-over from other donors' samples.

The sample holds many counts of this clonotype. V usage is TRBV28 and J usage is TRBJ2-1, with 8 bases matching TRBD1. Germline V gives CDR1 MDHEN, CDR2 SYDVKM. V shed 2 bases, J shed 12 bases, and the junction held 6 bases outside the gene matches. CDR3 length: 13 amino acids. CDR3 residues: CASSLPDRVAQFF. The DNA for the CDR3 is TGTGCCAGCAGTTTACCGGACAGGGTCGCGCAGTTCTTC.

This clonotype has a count of ten or more. The rearrangement uses TRBV14 and TRBJ2-1, with 10 bases fitting TRBD2. The V segment lost 3 bases and the J segment 7 bases; nucleotides outside the gene matches: 6. CDR3 length: 15 residues. Germline loops: CDR1 SGHDN, CDR2 FVKESK. In nucleotides, the CDR3 is TGTGCCAGCAGCCATGGGGCTAGCGGGAGTAATGAGCAGTTCTTC. The encoded protein is CASSHGASGSNEQFF.

This clonotype has only a few counts. The chain is built from TRBV7-9 and TRBJ1-4; tentatively, D is TRBD1 (6 bases). The V gene lost 4 bases and the J gene lost 8 bases, with 17 bases spanning the gap. Per the germline V gene, CDR1 is SEHNR and CDR2 is FQNEAQ (reference sequence). CDR3 size: 15 residues. CDR3 coding DNA: TGTGCCAGCAGCTCGTTACAGGGAGTAAGCGAAAAACTGTTTTTT. Protein sequence: CASSSLQGVSEKLFF.

The gene calls are TRBV10-3 and TRBJ2-3; D may be TRBD1 (5 bases). This CDR3 has 13 amino acids. Looked up from germline, CDR1 is ENHRY and CDR2 is SYGVKD. With 7 bases removed from V and 2 bases from J, the gap between germline ends came to 10 bases. The CDR3 protein is CAITETDTDTQYF. The DNA for the CDR3 is TGTGCCATCACCGAGACAGACACAGATACGCAGTATTTT.

This clonotype was seen a few times. V gene TRBV3-1 combines with J gene TRBJ1-2; D remains ambiguous. Between the trimmed V and J ends, which lost 0 bases and 8 bases, there was a span of 4 bases. The CDR3 spans 11 residues. Germline CDR1 LGHDT, CDR2 YNNKEL (reference sequence). The chain's CDR3 is CASSQDRGYTF. DNA for the CDR3: TGTGCCAGCAGCCAAGACCGCGGCTACACCTTC.

V gene TRBV5-6 combines with J gene TRBJ2-3, with a tentative D call TRBD1 (6 bases). Trimming stripped 3 bases from V and 2 bases from J, with 16 bases between. Germline V CDR1 and CDR2: SGHDT, YYEEEE. The CDR3 is 16 residues long. The CDR3, as DNA: TGTGCCAGCAGCTCTCCAGGGGAGTCCGACACAGATACGCAGTATTTT. This codes for CASSSPGESDTDTQYF.

Only a few counts were recorded for this clonotype. The chain couples TRBV30 to TRBJ1-2, with 9 bases lining up with TRBD1. This CDR3 contains 13 residues. Germline V CDR1 and CDR2: GTSNPN, SVGIG (reference sequence). V shed 4 bases, J shed 7 bases, and the junction held 7 bases outside the gene matches. The CDR3 nucleotides read TGTGCCTGGAAAGGACAGGGGACCGGTGGCTACACCTTC. This sequence encodes CAWKGQGTGGYTF.

This clonotype was detected only a few times. The chain is built from TRBV7-2 and TRBJ2-7; the match to TRBD2 covers 14 bases. Germline CDR1 is SGHTA and CDR2 is FQGNSA. The CDR3 is 20 amino acids. V dropped 2 bases and J dropped 4; count of bases not matched to a gene: 16. CDR3 bases: TGTGCCAGCAGCTTATTGCTTGGGACTAGCGGGAGACGGGGGGGTTACGAGCAGTACTTC. Translated: CASSLLLGTSGRRGGYEQYF.

This clonotype appeared many times. The V gene is TRBV29-1, the J gene TRBJ1-1; 7 bases are shared with TRBD1. The V segment lost 5 bases and the J segment 5 bases; nucleotides outside the gene matches: 8. Germline CDR1 reads SQVTM; CDR2 reads ANQGSEA. This CDR3 spans 13 amino acids. The CDR3 reads CSVSGQEDTEAFF. CDR3 sequence (DNA): TGCAGCGTTTCTGGACAGGAAGATACTGAAGCTTTCTTT.

This clonotype has just a few counts. The V call is TRBV11-2, the J call TRBJ2-3, with D tentatively TRBD2 (6 bases). V was shortened by 3 bases and J by 2 bases, with 15 bases between the two germline ends. The CDR3 covers 16 residues. CDR1 and CDR2 from the germline V gene are SGHAT and FQNNGV. The CDR3 nucleotides are TGTGCCAGCAGCTTCTTTTGGGAGGCCTTCACAGATACGCAGTATTTT. Residues: CASSFFWEAFTDTQYF.

This clonotype has only a few counts. This sequence joins TRBV15 and TRBJ2-2; no firm D call. Deletions cut 4 bases from V and 8 bases from J, with 8 bases between. Germline V gene sequence: CDR1 LNHNV, CDR2 YYDKDF (reference sequence). The CDR3 loop spans 12 amino acids. The CDR3 reads CATSIRRGELFF. CDR3 sequence (DNA): TGTGCCACCAGCATACGACGGGGGGAGCTGTTTTTT.

This clonotype appeared many times. The chain joins TRBV2 to TRBJ2-6; 14 positions agree with TRBD2. CDR1 is SNHLY, CDR2 FYNNEI, per germline. After removal of 5 bases from V and 2 bases from J, the junction contained 5 bases not matched to a gene. This CDR3 has 18 amino acids. CDR3 in DNA: TGTGCCAGCAGTAAACTGGGACTAGCGGGAGCTGGGGCCAACGTCCTGACTTTC. This translates into CASSKLGLAGAGANVLTF. Looking up the rest from reference TRBV2 and TRBJ2-6 gives the full variable domain: EPEVTQTPSHQVTQMGQEVILRCVPISNHLYFYWYRQILGQKVEFLVSFYNNEISEKSEIFDDQFSVERPDGSNFTLKIRSTKLEDSAMYFCASSKLGLAGAGANVLTFGAGSRLTVL.

CDR3 sequence: CASSWVGGNEQYF. The CDR3 coding sequence is TGTGCCAGCAGTTGGGTGGGAGGTAACGAGCAGTACTTC. This chain links TRBV6-2 or TRBV6-3 with TRBJ2-7; TRBD2 is a possible D gene (6 bases). CDR3 length: 13 residues. Germline CDR1 is MNHEY and CDR2 is SVGEGT. V was pared by 4 bases and J by 5 bases, with 12 bases between.

This clonotype has ten or more counts. J is TRBJ2-2 and V is TRBV6-5, with no clear D. The CDR3 has 12 amino acids. Germline-derived CDR1 and CDR2 are MNHEY and SVGAGI. The V gene lost 6 bases and the J gene lost 4 bases, with 6 bases spanning the gap. The CDR3 nucleotides read TGTGCCAGCAGGACCGGCACCGGGGAGCTGTTTTTT. Protein product: CASRTGTGELFF.

This clonotype was counted ten times or more. V and J are TRBV27 and TRBJ1-1, with unresolved D. The CDR3 has 14 amino acids. V was cut by 2 bases and J by 6 bases, with 13 bases left in between. Germline CDR1 reads MNHEY; CDR2 reads SMNVEV (reference sequence). The CDR3 loop reads CASSLQDGGAEAFF. The CDR3 DNA reads as TGTGCCAGCAGTTTACAGGATGGAGGTGCTGAAGCTTTCTTT.

This sequence joins TRBV28 and TRBJ1-3, with 8 bases identical to TRBD1. The junction had 3 bases not matched to a gene; V was cut back by 4 bases and J by 4 bases. The CDR3 runs 14 residues. Per the germline V gene, CDR1 is MDHEN and CDR2 is SYDVKM. CDR3 loop: CASSSGGPGNTIYF. CDR3 DNA: TGTGCCAGCAGTTCAGGGGGCCCGGGAAACACCATATATTTT.

In its sample, this clonotype was seen many times. The chain has TRBV10-3 and TRBJ2-1; D may be TRBD1 or TRBD2 (6 bases each). The CDR3 runs to 17 residues. Germline CDR1 is ENHRY and CDR2 is SYGVKD. V shed 0 bases and J shed 2 bases, with 14 bases lying between them. This CDR3 reads CAISESKGGAAYNEQFF. As DNA, the CDR3 is TGTGCCATCAGTGAGTCGAAGGGGGGAGCGGCCTACAATGAGCAGTTCTTC.

This clonotype was counted ten times or more. The rearrangement links TRBV24-1 to TRBJ2-2; no clear D. Germline CDR1 reads KGHDR; CDR2 reads SFDVKD. CDR3 length: 13 amino acids. Trimming pared 5 bases from V and 7 bases from J, leaving 10 bases between. The DNA for the CDR3 is TGTGCCACCAGTGCAAGGGCGAACGGGGAGCTGTTTTTT. This encodes CATSARANGELFF.

The V and J genes are TRBV6-6 and TRBJ2-7; 16 bases are a match to TRBD2. Looked up from germline, CDR1 is MNHNY and CDR2 is SVGAGI (reference sequence). V shed 5 bases and J 2 bases; nucleotides not matched to a gene: 12. This CDR3 has 19 residues. Here the CDR3 reads CASSPLMGLAGGLTYEQYF. The CDR3, as DNA: TGTGCCAGCAGTCCGCTTATGGGACTAGCGGGAGGGCTGACCTACGAGCAGTACTTC.

V is TRBV20-1 and J is TRBJ2-7; TRBD2 matches at 8 bases. Per germline, CDR1 DFQATT and CDR2 SNEGSKA (reference sequence). V shed 5 bases and J 1 base; nucleotides not matched to a gene: 7. The CDR3 totals 14 residues. This CDR3 reads CSAQRLAGSYEQYF. The CDR3 DNA sequence: TGCAGTGCTCAAAGGCTAGCGGGTTCCTACGAGCAGTACTTC.

The chain couples TRBV9 to TRBJ2-6, with TRBD1 matching 10 bases. This CDR3 region has 18 residues. Germline-derived CDR1 and CDR2 are SGDLS and YYNGEE. The V segment lost 2 bases and the J segment 1 base; nucleotides outside the gene matches: 6. CDR3 in amino acids: CASSVELGQGSGANVLTF. The CDR3 DNA follows: TGTGCCAGCAGCGTTGAATTGGGACAGGGGTCTGGGGCCAACGTCCTGACTTTC.

At least ten counts were recorded for this clonotype. The rearrangement uses TRBV9 and TRBJ1-5; 7 bases align to TRBD1. The CDR3 runs to 15 residues. V shed 3 bases, J shed 6 bases, and the junction held 9 bases outside the gene matches. CDR1 SGDLS and CDR2 YYNGEE come from the germline V gene. The CDR3 loop is CASSGGDREGQPQHF. The CDR3 DNA reads as TGTGCCAGCAGCGGGGGAGACAGGGAAGGTCAGCCCCAGCATTTT.

In its sample, this clonotype was seen many times. The CDR3: CASRNRGGVYEQYF. The CDR3 DNA reads as TGTGCCAGCAGAAACCGGGGGGGGGTCTACGAGCAGTACTTC. V is TRBV28 and J is TRBJ2-7; 8 bases match TRBD2. Losses at the gene ends were 6 bases for V and 3 bases for J; bases not matched to a gene: 7. This CDR3 spans 14 amino acids. Germline V gives CDR1 MDHEN, CDR2 SYDVKM.

At least ten counts were recorded for this clonotype. The chain combines TRBV13 with TRBJ2-5; 7 bases align to TRBD1. The CDR3 contains 14 residues. J gave up 6 bases and V 4 bases, and 8 bases lay outside the gene matches. Germline V gives CDR1 PRHDT, CDR2 FYEKMQ (reference sequence). The CDR3 protein is CASSSRQGWQTQYF. The DNA of the CDR3 is TGTGCCAGCAGCTCCCGACAGGGCTGGCAGACCCAGTACTTC.

The rearrangement joins TRBV19 to TRBJ1-3; D remains unclear. V shed 9 bases and J shed 0 bases, with 6 bases lying between them. This CDR3 comprises 12 residues. Germline values: CDR1 LNHDA, CDR2 SQIVND (reference sequence). The CDR3 nucleotides read TGTGCCAGCGGATTCTCTGGAAACACCATATATTTT. Amino acid sequence: CASGFSGNTIYF.

This clonotype was detected many times. For the CDR3, the DNA is TGCAGTGCCCCGGGCCCCGAGGGGACAGATACGCAGTATTTT. Amino acids: CSAPGPEGTDTQYF. The chain combines TRBV20-1 with TRBJ2-3; the D call may be TRBD1 or TRBD2 (5 bases each). Trimming shortened V by 6 bases and J by 3 bases, and 16 bases separated the two germline ends. Germline V lookup: CDR1 DFQATT, CDR2 SNEGSKA (reference sequence). The CDR3 contains 14 residues.

This clonotype was counted once. Germline and junction disagree at one end, which may indicate a read error. The CDR3 coding sequence is TGTGCCAGCAGTTACACAGAACTTGGTCATGAGCATTTCTTC. It encodes CASSYTELGHEHFF. The gene calls are TRBV6-6 and TRBJ2-1; D is unresolved. Per germline, CDR1 MNHNY and CDR2 SVGAGI (reference sequence). This CDR3 spans 14 amino acids.